This T cell receptor beta chain is drawn from a study of shared clonotypes between healthy human individuals. For the study at large: With ages of 18 to 49, the donors were a couple of women and a few men. Each donor's CD4 naive and CD4 memory cells filled three plates apiece, CD8 naive two, and CD8 memory one.

Note on this clone: Its antigen remains unidentified.

Broader study findings: Clonotype sharing across a few donors was observed for 4.5% to 6.5% of naive CD4 clonotypes.

Deep-level settings were used for running the assay. Clones were read by immunoSEQ multiplex PCR, and TCRdb kept only the in-frame ones, dropping some. The sample carries about 2,500,000 clones, approximately 90% recorded once. The CDR3 is made up of 15 amino acids. Germline CDR1 SGHAT, CDR2 FQDESV (reference sequence). V trimming: 3 bases; J trimming: 7 bases; junction bases outside the gene matches: 5. The chain employs TRBV11-1 and TRBJ2-4; 11 positions match TRBD2. The TCR was taken from a man aged 18 to 29 in good health. Sequencing was done on a sample of naive CD4+ T cells sorted from blood. Specified subset: CD45RA+ positively selected. The CDR3 sequence: CASSLVPSGGNIQYF. DNA of the CDR3: TGTGCCAGCAGCTTGGTCCCTAGCGGGGGGAACATTCAGTACTTC.